The 15 T cell receptor beta chains below come from one sample, sequenced in a study of CD8+ T cells in alopecia areata. Treatment in this sample: oral pan-JAK inhibitor, 5-10 mg twice daily. Following RNA extraction, reverse transcription yielded cDNA that acted as the sequencing template. The repertoire was sequenced with immunoSEQ multiplex PCR; TCRdb's copy has only in-frame clones and lacks some. The top ten hold about a quarter of the sample, which has some 80,000 clones, 66% seen once. The specimen comprised CD8+ T cells sorted from blood, sampled at week 24, from a patient treated with tofacitinib. All receptors come from a human donor with alopecia areata.

This chain connects TRBV6-5 to TRBJ2-1; no clear D gene. The CDR3 is made up of 13 amino acids. The ends were cut back, 0 bases at V and 9 bases at J, with 9 bases in the middle. Germline V gene sequence: CDR1 MNHEY, CDR2 SVGAGI. CDR3: CASSYSRRSEQFF. CDR3 DNA: TGTGCCAGCAGTTACTCGAGACGGAGTGAGCAGTTCTTC.

This clone was counted a few times. The gene calls are TRBV5-1 and TRBJ2-7; D tentatively reads TRBD1 or TRBD2 (5 bases each). Trimming removed 4 bases from V and 6 bases from J, with 23 bases in between. The germline V gene encodes CDR1 SGHRS and CDR2 YFSETQ. CDR3 size: 16 residues. For the CDR3, the DNA is TGCGCCAGCAGCCGCCGGTCAGGGAGACTCTTATGCGAGCAGTACTTC. This encodes CASSRRSGRLLCEQYF.

With respect to this clone: Other DNA variants within this sample encode the same CDR3. The chain links TRBV6-5 to TRBJ1-2; possibly TRBD1 for D (6 bases). Trimming stripped 2 bases from V and 5 bases from J, with 12 bases between. The CDR3 has 14 amino acids. Germline V lookup: CDR1 MNHEY, CDR2 SVGAGI. The CDR3 region has the DNA TGTGCCAGCAGTTACGGGGGCAGCGGGTATGGCTACACCTTC. This gives the protein CASSYGGSGYGYTF.

The sample holds a few counts of this clone. The CDR3 DNA reads as TGTGCCTGGAGTGTACAAAGCGGCGGGGGCTTCTTC. It yields the protein CAWSVQSGGGFF. The chain is built from TRBV30 and TRBJ2-1; maybe TRBD2 (7 bases). The V gene lost 0 bases and the J gene lost 16 bases, with 16 bases spanning the gap. The CDR3 loop spans 12 amino acids. Looked up from germline, CDR1 is GTSNPN and CDR2 is SVGIG (reference sequence). The complete variable domain, with remaining parts taken from reference TRBV30 and TRBJ2-1, reads SQTIHQWPATLVQPVGSPLSLECTVEGTSNPNLYWYRQAAGRGLQLLFYSVGIGQISSEVPQNLSASRPQDRQFILSSKKLLLSDSGFYLCAWSVQSGGGFFGPGTRLTVL.

This chain links TRBV7-4 with TRBJ2-5; a possible D gene is TRBD1 (7 bases). The CDR3 covers 15 residues. Germline lookup yields CDR1 SGHVT and CDR2 SQSDAQ. Between the trimmed V and J ends, which lost 5 bases and 4 bases, there was a span of 17 bases. CDR3 coding DNA: TGTGCCAGCAGCCCCGGGGGCAGGGGGACAGAGACCCAGTACTTC. Residues: CASSPGGRGTETQYF.

This chain uses TRBV13 with TRBJ2-3; TRBD2 matches at 8 bases. The CDR3 loop spans 15 amino acids. Per germline, CDR1 PRHDT and CDR2 FYEKMQ (reference sequence). V dropped 5 bases and J dropped 1; count of bases not matched to a gene: 5. DNA of the CDR3: TGTGCCAGCAGCCAACTAGCGGCACGCACAGATACGCAGTATTTT. Translation gives CASSQLAARTDTQYF.

The chain combines TRBV29-1 with TRBJ2-1; D remains unclear. The V gene's germline CDR1 is SQVTM and CDR2 ANQGSEA. V lost 1 base and J 0 bases, leaving 10 bases between the germline ends. There are 15 residues in the CDR3. The CDR3 loop reads CSVEVGSHSYNEQFF. CDR3 coding DNA: TGCAGCGTTGAAGTGGGCAGCCACTCCTACAATGAGCAGTTCTTC.

The chain links TRBV11-1 to TRBJ2-1; D uncertain. The CDR3 covers 15 residues. Between the trimmed V and J ends, which lost 6 bases and 0 bases, there was a span of 12 bases. Germline CDR1 and CDR2: SGHAT and FQDESV (reference sequence). CDR3 nucleotide sequence: TGTGCCAGCAGGGAAGTACCTAGCTCCTACAATGAGCAGTTCTTC. Translated: CASREVPSSYNEQFF.

V usage is TRBV7-6 and J usage is TRBJ2-7; no firm D call. Deletions cut 3 bases from V and 0 bases from J, with 9 bases between. CDR3 length: 14 residues. Germline CDR1 and CDR2: SGHVS and FNYEAQ. The CDR3 bases are TGTGCCAGCAGCTTTGAGGAAACCTCCTACGAGCAGTACTTC. It translates to CASSFEETSYEQYF. Full variable domain (remainder filled in from reference TRBV7-6 and TRBJ2-7): GAGVSQSPRYKVTKRGQDVALRCDPISGHVSLYWYRQALGQGPEFLTYFNYEAQQDKSGLPNDRFSAERPEGSISTLTIQRTEQRDSAMYRCASSFEETSYEQYFGPGTRLTVT.

This clone was counted a few times. The chain links TRBV28 to TRBJ2-3; D is unresolved. This CDR3 spans 11 amino acids. Per germline, CDR1 MDHEN and CDR2 SYDVKM. Deletions cut 5 bases from V and 5 bases from J, with 5 bases between. CDR3 loop: CASSALDTQYF. In DNA, the CDR3 is TGTGCCAGCAGTGCCCTAGATACGCAGTATTTT.

The rearrangement uses TRBV4-3 and TRBJ2-3; 7 nucleotides line up with TRBD1. The CDR3 length is 15 residues. The V segment lost 1 base and the J segment 5 bases; nucleotides outside the gene matches: 6. Looked up from germline, CDR1 is LGHNA and CDR2 is YSLEER. The CDR3 DNA reads TGCGCCAGCAGCCAAGGGGAAGGGGGCCTAGATACGCAGTATTTT. Translating it yields CASSQGEGGLDTQYF.

The CDR3 nucleotides read TGCAGCGTTGAAGTCGGACAGGGGGCGGCAAACAATCAGCCCCAGCATTTT. Translated: CSVEVGQGAANNQPQHF. This chain joins TRBV29-1 and TRBJ1-5; TRBD1 agrees at 11 bases. V lost 1 base to trimming and J lost 3 bases; unmatched junction nucleotides: 8. Looked up from germline, CDR1 is SQVTM and CDR2 is ANQGSEA. This CDR3 is 17 amino acids long.

The genes are TRBV29-1 and TRBJ2-1, with TRBD2 matching over 13 bases. Germline CDR1 is SQVTM and CDR2 is ANQGSEA. This CDR3 is 20 amino acids long. J gave up 4 bases and V 2 bases, and 17 bases lay outside the gene matches. CDR3 nucleotides: TGCAGCGTTGAAAGTTGGACTAGCGGGGGCAACCCCCTCTATTACAATGAGCAGTTCTTC. Protein: CSVESWTSGGNPLYYNEQFF.

The CDR3 DNA reads TGTGCCAGCAGTTTTGGGGGGCACGACAATCAGCCCCAGCATTTT. Its protein is CASSFGGHDNQPQHF. The chain employs TRBV28 and TRBJ1-5; maybe TRBD1 (6 bases). The CDR3 has 15 amino acids. CDR1 is MDHEN and CDR2 is SYDVKM in the germline V gene. V was cut by 3 bases and J by 3 bases, with 12 bases left in between.

A few counts support this clone. The chain has TRBV10-3 and TRBJ2-7; tentative D call: TRBD2 (5 bases). This CDR3 spans 14 amino acids. Germline CDR1 ENHRY, CDR2 SYGVKD. Between the trimmed V and J ends, which lost 2 bases and 4 bases, there was a span of 12 bases. In DNA, the CDR3 is TGTGCCATCAGTGAGGGGGTTTCGGGGTACGAGCAGTACTTC. Encoded protein: CAISEGVSGYEQYF.